Below are 22 T cell receptor beta chains sequenced from a single sample in a study of Graves' ophthalmopathy and Graves' hyperthyroidism. Amplification of TCR beta CDR3 regions used RNA transcripts. An opening RT-PCR round employed HTBI primers and preceded a second-round multiplex PCR. In TCRdb, the multiplex PCR reads were re-called with MiXCR into one record per CDR3 protein. The sample records hundreds of thousands of distinct CDR3 sequences, 45% to 55% being singletons. Specimen: peripheral blood. The receptors originated from an adult man with Graves' ophthalmopathy.

The rearrangement joins TRBV9 to TRBJ1-1, with D hard to call. Trimming left V 4 bases short and J 0 bases short, with 19 bases between. Germline CDR1 reads SGDLS; CDR2 reads YYNGEE. This CDR3 is built from 17 residues. CDR3 bases: TGTGCCAGCAGCTTAGCGCCCCACCGGAACATGAACACTGAAGCTTTCTTT. Amino acid sequence: CASSLAPHRNMNTEAFF.

The V and J genes are TRBV5-1 and TRBJ2-7; D may be TRBD2 (5 bases). V was clipped by 1 base and J by 2 bases, with 16 bases between them. CDR1 and CDR2 from the germline V gene are SGHRS and YFSETQ. The CDR3 loop spans 16 amino acids. This CDR3 is CASSLRQEAGAYEQYF. CDR3 sequence (DNA): TGCGCCAGCAGCTTGAGGCAGGAGGCCGGCGCCTACGAGCAGTACTTC. The full variable domain, with the rest looked up from reference TRBV5-1 and TRBJ2-7, is KAGVTQTPRYLIKTRGQQVTLSCSPISGHRSVSWYQQTPGQGLQFLFEYFSETQRNKGNFPGRFSGRQFSNSRSEMNVSTLELGDSALYLCASSLRQEAGAYEQYFGPGTRLTVT.

Only a few counts were recorded for this clonotype. The chain couples TRBV25-1 to TRBJ2-7, with 8 bases matching TRBD2. CDR1 is MGHDK and CDR2 is SYGVNS in the germline V gene. Trimming at V came to 4 bases and at J to 4 bases, leaving 6 bases not matched to a gene. This CDR3 has 14 residues. The CDR3: CASSAGTRAYEQYF. CDR3 DNA: TGTGCCAGCAGTGCCGGGACTAGAGCTTACGAGCAGTACTTC.

This clonotype showed up many times. The chain links TRBV19 to TRBJ2-7; 11 bases are a match to TRBD2. Germline V gene lookup returns CDR1 LNHDA and CDR2 SQIVND (reference sequence). This CDR3 comprises 15 residues. Unmatched junction bases numbered 7, after V lost 5 bases and J lost 4 bases. The CDR3 sequence is CASSSRLAGYYEQYF. CDR3 coding DNA: TGTGCCAGTAGTTCCCGACTAGCGGGGTATTACGAGCAGTACTTC.

The V and J genes are TRBV4-1 and TRBJ1-1; D remains ambiguous. Germline V gene data show CDR1 as MGHRA and CDR2 as YSYEKL. The CDR3 extends over 12 amino acids. V lost 3 bases to trimming and J lost 6 bases, with 8 bases between them. The CDR3 DNA sequence: TGCGCCAGCAGCCAGGGGTTCGCTGAAGCTTTCTTT. As protein: CASSQGFAEAFF.

This clonotype was seen only a few times. The chain joins TRBV7-9 to TRBJ1-1; no clear D gene. CDR3 length: 15 amino acids. The germline V gene has CDR1 SEHNR and CDR2 FQNEAQ (reference sequence). V was shortened by 1 base and J by 4 bases, with 13 bases between the two germline ends. CDR3 residues: CASSLEGNSGTEAFF. The CDR3 DNA is TGTGCCAGCAGCTTAGAGGGCAACTCGGGCACTGAAGCTTTCTTT.

A word on this clonotype: This may be a read error, as it is one base from a much larger clone. The chain is built from TRBV10-3 and TRBJ1-6; 9 bases are shared with TRBD1. Germline V CDR1 and CDR2: ENHRY, SYGVKD. The CDR3 covers 14 residues. CDR3: CASSYGTGNSPLHF. CDR3 sequence (DNA): TGTGCCAGCAGTTACGGGACAGGGAATTCACCCCTCCACTTT.

The chain carries TRBV29-1 and TRBJ2-2; D call uncertain. V was cut by 5 bases and J by 7 bases, with 14 bases left in between. Germline CDR1 and CDR2: SQVTM and ANQGSEA. The CDR3 spans 13 residues. Here the CDR3 DNA reads TGCAGCGTTACCCGACCCCTCGGCGGGGAGCTGTTTTTT. Translating gives CSVTRPLGGELFF.

This sequence joins TRBV10-2 and TRBJ2-5; TRBD2 matches 11 bases. V shed 3 bases, J shed 5 bases, and the junction held 5 bases outside the gene matches. The germline V gene has CDR1 WSHSY and CDR2 SAAADI. The CDR3 has 15 amino acids. The CDR3 spells CASSDSGLAGETQYF. CDR3 sequence (DNA): TGCGCCAGCAGTGACTCTGGACTAGCGGGCGAGACCCAGTACTTC.

As regards this clonotype: Compared with germline, one end of the junction differs, possibly owing to a read error. The chain carries TRBV10-2 and TRBJ2-2; TRBD1 or TRBD2 may be the D gene (5 bases each). This CDR3 spans 15 amino acids. Germline V gene sequence: CDR1 WSHSY, CDR2 SAAADI. The chain's CDR3 is CASSLEAGSAGELFF. CDR3 sequence (DNA): TGTGCCAGCAGCTTAGAGGCAGGGAGTGCCGGGGAGCTGTTTTTT.

V is TRBV9 and J is TRBJ1-1; D remains unclear. V dropped 4 bases and J dropped 1 base, with 8 bases sitting between them. Germline assignment: CDR1 SGDLS and CDR2 YYNGEE. This CDR3 is 13 amino acids long. The CDR3: CASSPSPNTEAFF. In DNA, the CDR3 is TGTGCCAGCAGCCCCTCCCCGAACACTGAAGCTTTCTTT.

This rearrangement joins TRBV7-3 to TRBJ2-3; D gene uncertain. The CDR3 is 11 amino acids. Germline CDR1 and CDR2: SGHTA and FQGTGA. The V end lost 5 bases, the J end lost 6 bases, and 6 bases lay between the germline ends. The CDR3 is CASSTGDTQYF. CDR3 in DNA: TGTGCCAGCAGCACTGGGGATACGCAGTATTTT.

The V and J genes are TRBV27 and TRBJ2-5; tentative D call: TRBD1 (6 bases). Trimming removed 5 bases from V and 5 bases from J, with 18 bases in between. This CDR3 contains 15 residues. The germline CDR1 and CDR2 sequences are MNHEY and SMNVEV (reference sequence). CDR3 in DNA: TGTGCCAGCAGTGATCCCCTTAGGCAGGGGGAGACCCAGTACTTC. This codes for CASSDPLRQGETQYF.

This clonotype has a handful of counts. The chain is built from TRBV20-1 and TRBJ1-4; D call uncertain. The length of the CDR3 is 13 residues. CDR1 is DFQATT, CDR2 SNEGSKA, per germline (reference sequence). V was trimmed by 0 bases and J by 0 bases, leaving 2 bases between them. In DNA form, the CDR3 reads TGCAGTGCTAGAGATGCAACTAATGAAAAACTGTTTTTT. Translated: CSARDATNEKLFF.

The rearrangement uses TRBV11-1 and TRBJ2-2; a weak D match, TRBD2 (6 bases). The CDR3 consists of 14 residues. In germline, CDR1 is SGHAT, CDR2 FQDESV (reference sequence). Trimming cost V 5 bases and J 8 bases, with 15 bases left between them. CDR3 DNA sequence: TGTGCCAGCAGCCCAGCTAGCGTCTCGGGGGAGCTGTTTTTT. It specifies CASSPASVSGELFF.

This clonotype was counted at least ten times. The V and J genes are TRBV7-6 and TRBJ2-7, with TRBD1 matching over 8 bases. The CDR3 covers 15 residues. Germline assignment: CDR1 SGHVS and CDR2 FNYEAQ. V shed 1 base, J shed 1 base, and the junction held 3 bases outside the gene matches. DNA for the CDR3: TGTGCCAGCAGCTTAGGACAGGGGAGATCCTACGAGCAGTACTTC. This codes for CASSLGQGRSYEQYF. The variable domain in full, completed from reference TRBV7-6 and TRBJ2-7, reads GAGVSQSPRYKVTKRGQDVALRCDPISGHVSLYWYRQALGQGPEFLTYFNYEAQQDKSGLPNDRFSAERPEGSISTLTIQRTEQRDSAMYRCASSLGQGRSYEQYFGPGTRLTVT.

The rearrangement joins TRBV7-6 to TRBJ2-5; no definite D call. Germline V gene data show CDR1 as SGHVS and CDR2 as FNYEAQ. Trimming stripped 4 bases from V and 3 bases from J, with 18 bases between. This CDR3 is built from 16 residues. The CDR3 sequence is CASSSRHADMEETQYF. As DNA, the CDR3 is TGTGCCAGCAGCTCCAGACACGCGGATATGGAAGAGACCCAGTACTTC.

This clonotype has more than one count but fewer than ten. The chain employs TRBV7-8 and TRBJ1-2; D is unclear. The CDR3 is made up of 14 amino acids. Germline-derived CDR1 and CDR2 are SGHVS and FQNEAQ. Trimming shortened V by 4 bases and J by 5 bases, and 14 bases separated the two germline ends. The CDR3 region has the DNA TGTGCCAGCAGCTCCGCGCAGGCCTCATATGGCTACACCTTC. It specifies CASSSAQASYGYTF.

Ten or more counts support this clonotype. The gene calls are TRBV4-1 and TRBJ1-2; TRBD1 matches at 7 bases. The trim removed 4 bases at V and 4 bases at J, leaving 6 bases unmatched. The CDR3 totals 14 residues. Germline-derived CDR1 and CDR2 are MGHRA and YSYEKL. CDR3 nucleotide sequence: TGCGCCAGCAGCCCCCGGGACAGCCCCTATGGCTACACCTTC. It yields the protein CASSPRDSPYGYTF.

Only a few counts were recorded for this clonotype. The V and J genes are TRBV29-1 and TRBJ2-7; maybe TRBD1 (6 bases). Germline V gene data show CDR1 as SQVTM and CDR2 as ANQGSEA. This CDR3 has 15 amino acids. Deletions cut 0 bases from V and 2 bases from J, with 14 bases between. The CDR3 region is CSVEDGTHTPYEQYF. CDR3 bases: TGCAGCGTTGAAGATGGGACACACACTCCCTACGAGCAGTACTTC.

This clonotype has at least ten counts. V gene TRBV29-1 combines with J gene TRBJ2-5; D uncertain. The germline V and J ends were trimmed by 4 bases and 2 bases, with 5 bases remaining between them. The CDR3 spans 11 residues. Germline V gene lookup returns CDR1 SQVTM and CDR2 ANQGSEA. CDR3 amino acids: CSVVGQETQYF. CDR3 nucleotide sequence: TGCAGCGTTGTTGGTCAAGAGACCCAGTACTTC.

The sample holds a few counts of this clonotype. The chain combines TRBV20-1 with TRBJ1-2; tentative D call: TRBD1 (5 bases). V lost 5 bases and J lost 5, with 15 bases in between. The CDR3 sequence is 13 residues long. Germline assignment: CDR1 DFQATT and CDR2 SNEGSKA (reference sequence). The CDR3 protein is CSAVWDGSYGYTF. The CDR3 nucleotides read TGCAGTGCTGTCTGGGACGGATCATATGGCTACACCTTC.